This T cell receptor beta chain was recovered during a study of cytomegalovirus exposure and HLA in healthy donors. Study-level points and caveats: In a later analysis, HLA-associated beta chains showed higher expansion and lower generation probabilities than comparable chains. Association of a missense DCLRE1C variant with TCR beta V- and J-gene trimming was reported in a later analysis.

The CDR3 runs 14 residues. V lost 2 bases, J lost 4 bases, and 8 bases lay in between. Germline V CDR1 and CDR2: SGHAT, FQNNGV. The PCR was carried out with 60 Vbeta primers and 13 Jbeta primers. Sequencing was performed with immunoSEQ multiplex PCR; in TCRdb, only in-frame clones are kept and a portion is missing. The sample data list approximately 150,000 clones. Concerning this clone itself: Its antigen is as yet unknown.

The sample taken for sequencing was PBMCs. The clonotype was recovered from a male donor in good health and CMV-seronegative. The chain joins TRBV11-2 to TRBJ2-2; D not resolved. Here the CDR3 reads CASSLFLSTGELFF. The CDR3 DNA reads TGTGCCAGCAGCTTATTCCTGAGCACCGGGGAGCTGTTTTTT.